According to its frequency, the clone carrying this TCR beta chain is medium-sized (0.01 to 0.1%). This sample was included in a study of human CD8 memory T cell subsets. The CDR3 totals 14 residues. Germline V gene lookup returns CDR1 SGHDN and CDR2 FVKESK. A UMI-labeled 5' RACE approach was the method that produced the TCR beta libraries. From the 5' RACE reads, TCRdb lists one entry per CDR3 protein and no DNA. The sample spans around 11,000 distinct CDR3 sequences; the ten largest clones claim about 14%. The sequencing input was CD8+ T cells from PBMCs. The receptor's source is a human donor in good health. The V gene is TRBV14, the J gene TRBJ1-2; lacking DNA, the TRBD1 call made by TCRdb goes unchecked. CDR3 region: CASSQDRTGIGYTF.